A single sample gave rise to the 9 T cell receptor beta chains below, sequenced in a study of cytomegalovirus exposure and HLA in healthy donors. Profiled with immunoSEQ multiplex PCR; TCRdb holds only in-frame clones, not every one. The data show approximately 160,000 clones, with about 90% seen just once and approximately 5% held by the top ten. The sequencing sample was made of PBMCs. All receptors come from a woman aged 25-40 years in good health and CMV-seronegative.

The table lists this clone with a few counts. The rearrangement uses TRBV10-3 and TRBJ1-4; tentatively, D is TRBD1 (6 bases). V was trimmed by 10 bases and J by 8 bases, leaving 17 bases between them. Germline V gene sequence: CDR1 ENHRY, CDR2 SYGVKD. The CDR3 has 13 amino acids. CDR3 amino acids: CATQGSPAEKLFF. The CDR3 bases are TGTGCCACTCAGGGGTCCCCAGCGGAAAAACTGTTTTTT.

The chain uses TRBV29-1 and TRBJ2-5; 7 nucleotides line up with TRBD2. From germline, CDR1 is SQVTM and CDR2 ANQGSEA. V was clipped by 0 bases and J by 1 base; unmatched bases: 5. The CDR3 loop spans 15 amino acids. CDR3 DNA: TGCAGCGTTGAAGACCTAGCGGATCCCCAAGAGACCCAGTACTTC. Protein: CSVEDLADPQETQYF.

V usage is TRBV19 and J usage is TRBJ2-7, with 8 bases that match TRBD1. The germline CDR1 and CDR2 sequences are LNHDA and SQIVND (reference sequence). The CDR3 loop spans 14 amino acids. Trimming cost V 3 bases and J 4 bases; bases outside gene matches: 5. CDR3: CASSIVGQDYEQYF. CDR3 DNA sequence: TGTGCCAGTAGTATCGTGGGACAGGATTACGAGCAGTACTTC. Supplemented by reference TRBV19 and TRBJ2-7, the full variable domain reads DGGITQSPKYLFRKEGQNVTLSCEQNLNHDAMYWYRQDPGQGLRLIYYSQIVNDFQKGDIAEGYSVSREKKESFPLTVTSAQKNPTAFYLCASSIVGQDYEQYFGPGTRLTVT.

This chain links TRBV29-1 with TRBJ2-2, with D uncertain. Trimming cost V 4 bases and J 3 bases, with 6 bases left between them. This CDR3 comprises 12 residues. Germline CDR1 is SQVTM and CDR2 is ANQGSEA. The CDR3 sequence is CSVAGYTGELFF. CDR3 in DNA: TGCAGCGTTGCAGGATACACCGGGGAGCTGTTTTTT.

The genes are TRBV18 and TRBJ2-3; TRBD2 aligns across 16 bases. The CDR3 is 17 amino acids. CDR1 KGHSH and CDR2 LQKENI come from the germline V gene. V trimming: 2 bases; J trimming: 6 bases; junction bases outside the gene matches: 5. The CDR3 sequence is CASSPTTGLAGGDTQYF. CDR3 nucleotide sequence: TGTGCCAGCTCACCAACAACGGGACTAGCGGGAGGGGATACGCAGTATTTT.

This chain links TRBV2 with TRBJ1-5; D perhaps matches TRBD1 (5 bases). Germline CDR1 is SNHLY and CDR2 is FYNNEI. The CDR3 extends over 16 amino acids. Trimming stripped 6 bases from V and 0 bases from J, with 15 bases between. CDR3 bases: TGTGCCAGCAGGGGCGGGACGGATGATAGCAATCAGCCCCAGCATTTT. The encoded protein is CASRGGTDDSNQPQHF.

CDR3 amino acids: CASSSNDLSAYGYTF. CDR3 nucleotides: TGTGCCAGCAGTTCCAACGACTTATCGGCCTATGGCTACACCTTC. The gene calls are TRBV6-5 and TRBJ1-2; D is uncertain. V shed 4 bases and J shed 4 bases, with 16 bases lying between them. This CDR3 region has 15 residues. CDR1 and CDR2 from the germline V gene are MNHEY and SVGAGI.

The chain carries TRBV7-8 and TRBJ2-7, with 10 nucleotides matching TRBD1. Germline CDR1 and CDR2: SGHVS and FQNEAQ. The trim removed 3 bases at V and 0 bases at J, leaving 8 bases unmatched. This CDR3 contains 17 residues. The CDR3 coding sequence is TGTGCCAGCAGCTTCGGACCGGGACAGGGGATCTCCTACGAGCAGTACTTC. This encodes CASSFGPGQGISYEQYF.

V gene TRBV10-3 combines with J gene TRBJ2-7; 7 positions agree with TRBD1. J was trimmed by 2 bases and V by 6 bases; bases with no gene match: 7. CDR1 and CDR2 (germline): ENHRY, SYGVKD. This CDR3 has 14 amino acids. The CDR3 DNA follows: TGTGCCATCAGGCCGGGACAGAACACCTACGAGCAGTACTTC. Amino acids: CAIRPGQNTYEQYF.